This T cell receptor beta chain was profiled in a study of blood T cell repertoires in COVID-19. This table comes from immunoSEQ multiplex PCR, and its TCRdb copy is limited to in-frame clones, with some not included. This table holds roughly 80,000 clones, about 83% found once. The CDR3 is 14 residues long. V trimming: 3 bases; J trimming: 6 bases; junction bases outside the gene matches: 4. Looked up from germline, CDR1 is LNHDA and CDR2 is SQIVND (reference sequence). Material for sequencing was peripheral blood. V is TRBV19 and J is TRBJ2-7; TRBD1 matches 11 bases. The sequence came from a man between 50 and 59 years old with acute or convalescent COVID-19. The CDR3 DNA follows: TGTGCCAGTAGTATGGGACAGGGGGTGAGCGAGCAGTACTTC. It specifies CASSMGQGVSEQYF.